The 27 T cell receptor beta chains below come from one sample, sequenced in a study of cytotoxic CD8 clonotypes in ibrutinib-treated CLL. Using immunoSEQ multiplex PCR, the repertoire was profiled, and TCRdb retains in-frame clones only, with some absent. The sample shows nearly 300,000 clones, less than 85% of them seen only once. This material consisted of PBMCs, taken at disease progression, from a patient treated with ibrutinib. The receptors were sampled from a human donor with chronic lymphocytic leukemia.

Remarks on this clone: The same CDR3 is also encoded by other DNA sequences in this sample. The chain couples TRBV11-2 to TRBJ2-7, with 7 bases fitting TRBD1. The CDR3 has 14 amino acids. The V gene end was trimmed by 1 base and the J gene end by 7 bases; junction bases not matched to a gene: 7. CDR1 is SGHAT and CDR2 is FQNNGV in the germline V gene. CDR3 protein: CASSLAGGPGEQYF. The CDR3, as DNA: TGTGCCAGCAGCTTAGCAGGGGGACCGGGTGAGCAGTACTTC.

The V call is TRBV19, the J call TRBJ1-2, with D possibly being TRBD1 (5 bases). Deletions cut 3 bases from V and 6 bases from J, with 11 bases between. Germline V gives CDR1 LNHDA, CDR2 SQIVND (reference sequence). The CDR3 length is 13 residues. CDR3 sequence reads: CASSMSGLDGYTF. CDR3 nucleotides: TGTGCCAGTAGTATGTCAGGGCTGGATGGCTACACCTTC.

The chain employs TRBV7-8 and TRBJ2-1; D possibly matches TRBD1 or TRBD2 (5 bases each). The V gene lost 1 base and the J gene lost 12 bases, with 16 bases spanning the gap. This CDR3 contains 14 residues. Germline values: CDR1 SGHVS, CDR2 FQNEAQ. CDR3 amino acids: CASSLGGSLDRQFF. CDR3 nucleotides: TGTGCCAGCAGCTTAGGGGGGAGTTTGGATCGGCAGTTCTTC.

The chain recombines TRBV4-1 with TRBJ1-2, with D possibly being TRBD1 (5 bases). CDR1 MGHRA and CDR2 YSYEKL come from the germline V gene. The germline V and J ends were trimmed by 8 bases and 3 bases, with 16 bases remaining between them. This CDR3 is 14 amino acids long. CDR3 sequence (DNA): TGCGCCAGCCGAAAACCAGGGACCGACTATGGCTACACCTTC. This encodes CASRKPGTDYGYTF.

Concerning this clone: Other nucleotide sequences from this sample produce the same CDR3. This rearrangement joins TRBV11-2 to TRBJ2-3, with D perhaps being TRBD1 or TRBD2 (5 bases each). V lost 1 base to trimming and J lost 3 bases, with 5 bases between them. Per germline, CDR1 SGHAT and CDR2 FQNNGV. This CDR3 has 13 residues. The DNA for the CDR3 is TGTGCCAGCAGCTTAGGGGGGACAGATACGCAGTATTTT. It specifies CASSLGGTDTQYF.

The chain carries TRBV7-9 and TRBJ2-1, with 10 bases fitting TRBD2. Germline V gives CDR1 SEHNR, CDR2 FQNEAQ (reference sequence). V dropped 8 bases and J dropped 5; count of bases not matched to a gene: 9. The CDR3 covers 15 residues. The CDR3, as DNA: TGTGCCAGCCGAGCGGGAGGGCTCCGGCACAATGAGCAGTTCTTC. Its protein product is CASRAGGLRHNEQFF. The variable domain in full, with the rest retrieved from reference TRBV7-9 and TRBJ2-1, is DTGVSQNPRHKITKRGQNVTFRCDPISEHNRLYWYRQTLGQGPEFLTYFQNEAQLEKSRLLSDRFSAERPKGSFSTLEIQRTEQGDSAMYLCASRAGGLRHNEQFFGPGTRLTVL.

The V call is TRBV28, the J call TRBJ1-5; TRBD1 agrees at 8 bases. CDR1 is MDHEN, CDR2 SYDVKM, per germline. Germline trimming cut 7 bases from V and 7 bases from J; bases unmatched to any gene: 15. The CDR3 runs 16 residues. CDR3 sequence reads: CASKVRGRGSRQPQHF. DNA for the CDR3: TGTGCCAGCAAGGTCAGGGGGCGGGGGAGCAGGCAGCCCCAGCATTTT.

The table lists this clone with a count of one. The rearrangement links TRBV7-2 to TRBJ2-7; 11 positions match TRBD2. Trimming cost V 3 bases and J 3 bases; bases outside gene matches: 7. This CDR3 has 16 residues. Germline assignment: CDR1 SGHTA and CDR2 FQGNSA. The CDR3 sequence: CASSFPSGGQNYEQYF. In DNA, the CDR3 is TGTGCCAGCAGCTTTCCTAGCGGGGGGCAAAACTACGAGCAGTACTTC. Variable domain in full (rest from reference TRBV7-2 and TRBJ2-7): GAGVSQSPSNKVTEKGKDVELRCDPISGHTALYWYRQSLGQGLEFLIYFQGNSAPDKSGLPSDRFSAERTGGSVSTLTIQRTQQEDSAVYLCASSFPSGGQNYEQYFGPGTRLTVT.

The rearrangement uses TRBV27 and TRBJ2-7; a weak D match, TRBD1 (6 bases). The V gene's germline CDR1 is MNHEY and CDR2 SMNVEV (reference sequence). V was trimmed by 2 bases and J by 7 bases, leaving 18 bases between them. The length of the CDR3 is 15 residues. The CDR3 reads CASSLNRVTYDEQYF. The DNA of the CDR3 is TGTGCCAGCAGTTTAAACAGGGTCACCTACGATGAGCAGTACTTC.

This chain uses TRBV5-4 with TRBJ2-5; 9 nucleotides match TRBD1. There are 15 residues in the CDR3. CDR1 is SGHNT, CDR2 YYREEE, per germline (reference sequence). The J segment lost 5 bases and the V segment lost 0 bases, leaving 5 bases of the junction unmatched. CDR3 sequence (DNA): TGTGCCAGCAGCTTGGGACAGGGGGTAGGGGAGACCCAGTACTTC. Translated, it gives CASSLGQGVGETQYF.

The chain employs TRBV7-6 and TRBJ2-7; unclear D gene. Trimming stripped 1 base from V and 7 bases from J, with 8 bases between. Germline V gene data show CDR1 as SGHVS and CDR2 as FNYEAQ. The CDR3 length is 12 residues. CDR3: CASSLVPGEQYF. For the CDR3, the DNA is TGTGCCAGCAGCTTAGTCCCTGGGGAGCAGTACTTC.

Turning to this clone: Other DNA sequences of this sample code for an identical CDR3. Written as DNA, the CDR3 is TGTGCCAGCAGTGAAAGTCCGGGCTATGGCTACACCTTC. This gives the protein CASSESPGYGYTF. This rearrangement joins TRBV2 to TRBJ1-2; no firm D call. The germline V gene has CDR1 SNHLY and CDR2 FYNNEI. V lost 2 bases to trimming and J lost 4 bases, with 8 bases between them. The length of the CDR3 is 13 residues.

CDR3 loop: CASSPTGKEGYTF. CDR3 DNA: TGTGCCAGCTCACCCACAGGGAAAGAAGGCTACACCTTC. J is TRBJ1-2 and V is TRBV18, with D perhaps matching TRBD1 (6 bases). There are 13 residues in the CDR3. V shed 3 bases and J shed 8 bases, with 13 bases lying between them. Germline-derived CDR1 and CDR2 are KGHSH and LQKENI.

This clone was detected only a few times. The chain combines TRBV9 with TRBJ2-2; D gene ambiguous. This CDR3 is 15 amino acids long. The V end lost 4 bases, the J end lost 0 bases, and 10 bases lay between the germline ends. Germline CDR1 reads SGDLS; CDR2 reads YYNGEE. CDR3: CASSLDAANTGELFF. As DNA, the CDR3 is TGTGCCAGCAGCCTTGACGCCGCGAACACCGGGGAGCTGTTTTTT.

The chain recombines TRBV6-6 with TRBJ2-7; TRBD1 is a possible D gene (6 bases). Trimming cost V 7 bases and J 3 bases, with 13 bases left between them. The CDR3 contains 13 residues. In germline, CDR1 is MNHNY, CDR2 SVGAGI (reference sequence). The CDR3 sequence is CASIVGRGYEQYF. In DNA form, the CDR3 reads TGTGCCAGCATAGTTGGCAGGGGCTACGAGCAGTACTTC.

V is TRBV4-1 and J is TRBJ1-3; 7 positions match TRBD1. CDR3 length: 17 residues. Germline trimming cut 0 bases from V and 3 bases from J; bases unmatched to any gene: 8. Looked up from germline, CDR1 is MGHRA and CDR2 is YSYEKL. CDR3 residues: CASSQEETGLGGNTIYF. CDR3 nucleotide sequence: TGCGCCAGCAGCCAAGAGGAGACAGGGTTGGGTGGAAACACCATATATTTT.

The sample holds one count of this clone. The chain uses TRBV7-8 and TRBJ1-3; D unclear. Germline CDR1 and CDR2: SGHVS and FQNEAQ. CDR3 length: 12 amino acids. With 3 bases removed from V and 9 bases from J, the gap between germline ends came to 9 bases. The CDR3 is CASSLDRLTIYF. In DNA form, the CDR3 reads TGTGCCAGCAGCTTGGACCGACTCACCATATATTTT.

The chain couples TRBV7-2 to TRBJ1-4, with a tentative D call TRBD1 (5 bases). CDR3 size: 17 residues. Trimming shortened V by 2 bases and J by 4 bases, and 17 bases separated the two germline ends. The germline gives CDR1 SGHTA, CDR2 FQGNSA. CDR3 in amino acids: CASSLIRGAGNNEKLFF. In DNA form, the CDR3 reads TGTGCCAGCAGCTTAATCCGCGGGGCAGGAAATAATGAAAAACTGTTTTTT.

The genes are TRBV10-3 and TRBJ2-5, with 7 bases aligning to TRBD1. CDR3 length: 14 residues. J gave up 5 bases and V 5 bases, and 8 bases lay outside the gene matches. Germline V gene data show CDR1 as ENHRY and CDR2 as SYGVKD. The CDR3 here is CAISPLQGTETQYF. The CDR3 region has the DNA TGTGCCATCAGTCCCTTACAGGGGACGGAGACCCAGTACTTC.

The rearrangement links TRBV2 to TRBJ2-1; the D gene could be TRBD1 or TRBD2 (6 bases each). Trimming left V 11 bases short and J 2 bases short, with 19 bases between. Germline loops: CDR1 SNHLY, CDR2 FYNNEI. This CDR3 is 15 amino acids long. DNA for the CDR3: TGTGCCTTTAAACGGGGGCGGTCCACCTACAATGAGCAGTTCTTC. Translating it yields CAFKRGRSTYNEQFF. Full variable domain (remainder filled in from reference TRBV2 and TRBJ2-1): EPEVTQTPSHQVTQMGQEVILRCVPISNHLYFYWYRQILGQKVEFLVSFYNNEISEKSEIFDDQFSVERPDGSNFTLKIRSTKLEDSAMYFCAFKRGRSTYNEQFFGPGTRLTVL.

V gene TRBV4-3 combines with J gene TRBJ1-2, with D perhaps matching TRBD1 (6 bases). V was cut by 0 bases and J by 2 bases, with 25 bases left in between. CDR1 and CDR2 (germline): LGHNA, YSLEER. The CDR3 covers 20 residues. The CDR3 is CASSQDLRNLGTYFNYGYTF. CDR3 DNA: TGCGCCAGCAGCCAAGATCTGCGAAATCTCGGGACATATTTCAACTATGGCTACACCTTC.

CDR3: CASSTPSASDTQYF. CDR3 in DNA: TGTGCCAGCAGTACCCCTAGCGCCTCAGATACGCAGTATTTT. The genes are TRBV7-9 and TRBJ2-3; possible D gene TRBD2, 6 bases. V lost 6 bases and J lost 4, with 14 bases in between. Germline CDR1 and CDR2: SEHNR and FQNEAQ (reference sequence). CDR3 size: 14 residues.

The rearrangement joins TRBV19 to TRBJ2-1, with D tentatively TRBD1 (6 bases). Germline CDR1 reads LNHDA; CDR2 reads SQIVND (reference sequence). The CDR3 runs to 12 residues. Trimming removed 5 bases at V and 9 bases at J, with 11 bases between. CDR3 DNA sequence: TGTGCCAGTAGTTTTACAGGGAGTGAGCAGTTCTTC. Encoded protein: CASSFTGSEQFF.

The table lists this clone with a few counts. J is TRBJ2-1 and V is TRBV27; D remains ambiguous. Per the germline V gene, CDR1 is MNHEY and CDR2 is SMNVEV (reference sequence). The CDR3 spans 15 residues. V was pared by 3 bases and J by 3 bases, with 12 bases between. In nucleotides, the CDR3 is TGTGCCAGCAGTTTGCAGCTGAGCATCTACAATGAGCAGTTCTTC. Translated, it gives CASSLQLSIYNEQFF.

The genes are TRBV23-1 and TRBJ1-5; no firm D call. TRBV23-1 is annotated as an ORF whose role is uncertain. The CDR3 is 14 amino acids. Trimming cost V 4 bases and J 9 bases, with 16 bases left between them. CDR3 amino acids: CASSRGRTQWPQHF. CDR3 nucleotides: TGCGCCAGCAGTCGCGGACGGACGCAGTGGCCCCAGCATTTT.

The genes are TRBV2 and TRBJ2-3; maybe TRBD2 (5 bases). Trimming stripped 0 bases from V and 2 bases from J, with 15 bases between. Germline CDR1 is SNHLY and CDR2 is FYNNEI. This CDR3 has 17 amino acids. The CDR3 nucleotides read TGTGCCAGCAGTGAAGCCCCACTAGGCCGGCTCACAGATACGCAGTATTTT. It is translated as CASSEAPLGRLTDTQYF.

The chain joins TRBV7-8 to TRBJ1-3; D ambiguous. Germline values: CDR1 SGHVS, CDR2 FQNEAQ. The length of the CDR3 is 15 residues. V lost 1 base to trimming and J lost 1 base, with 8 bases between them. The CDR3 sequence is CASSLGWGSGNTIYF. In DNA, the CDR3 is TGTGCCAGCAGCTTAGGGTGGGGATCTGGAAACACCATATATTTT.